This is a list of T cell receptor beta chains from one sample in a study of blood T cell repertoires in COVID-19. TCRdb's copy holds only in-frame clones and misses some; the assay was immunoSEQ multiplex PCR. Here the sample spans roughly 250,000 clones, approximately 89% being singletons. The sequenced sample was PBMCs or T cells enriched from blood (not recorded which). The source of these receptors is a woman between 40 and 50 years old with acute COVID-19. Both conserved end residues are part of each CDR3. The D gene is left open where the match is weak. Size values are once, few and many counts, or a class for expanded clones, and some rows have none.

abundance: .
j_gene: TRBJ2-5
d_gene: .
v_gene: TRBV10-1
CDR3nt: TGCGCCAGCAGCCAAGGGACAAACGAGGAGGAGACCCAGTACTTC
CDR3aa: CASSQGTNEEETQYF

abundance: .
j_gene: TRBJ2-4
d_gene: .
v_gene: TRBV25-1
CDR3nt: TGTGCCAGCAGTGAATCGAAGGGGCGCCTGGCCAAAAACATTCAGTACTTC
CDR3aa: CASSESKGRLAKNIQYF

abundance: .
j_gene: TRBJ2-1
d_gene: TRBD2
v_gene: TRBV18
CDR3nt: TGTGCCAGCTCACCACAACGCGGGGGTTCCTACAATGAGCAGTTCTTC
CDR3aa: CASSPQRGGSYNEQFF

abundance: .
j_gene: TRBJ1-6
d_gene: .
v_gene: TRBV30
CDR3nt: TGTGCCTGGAGTTCCCCGGACAGCCCTTCTTCACCCCTCCACTTT
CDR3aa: CAWSSPDSPSSPLHF

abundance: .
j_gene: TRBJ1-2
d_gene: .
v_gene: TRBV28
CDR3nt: TGTGCCAGCAGTCCGGCCGGGACATTCCTTCATGGCTACACCTTC
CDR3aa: CASSPAGTFLHGYTF

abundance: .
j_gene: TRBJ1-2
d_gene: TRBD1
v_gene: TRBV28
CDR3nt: TGTGCCAGCCGGGACAGGAAGACCTATGGCTACACCTTC
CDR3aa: CASRDRKTYGYTF

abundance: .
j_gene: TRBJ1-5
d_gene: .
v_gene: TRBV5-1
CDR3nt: TGCGCCAGCAGCTTGATTTCGGGTAGCAATCAGCCCCAGCATTTT
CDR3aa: CASSLISGSNQPQHF

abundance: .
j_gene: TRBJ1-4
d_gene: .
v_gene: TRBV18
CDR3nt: TGTGCCAGCTCAACGGACGCAGGGATGGGCACTAATGAAAAACTGTTTTTT
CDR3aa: CASSTDAGMGTNEKLFF

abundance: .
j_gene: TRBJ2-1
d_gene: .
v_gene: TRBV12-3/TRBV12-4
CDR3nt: TGTGCCAGCAGTTTAGGCGCTGGTGAGCAGTTCTTC
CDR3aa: CASSLGAGEQFF

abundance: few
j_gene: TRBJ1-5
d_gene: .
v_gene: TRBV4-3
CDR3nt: TGCGCCAGCAGCCAAGATCGGGACATGGCCCAGCATTTT
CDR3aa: CASSQDRDMAQHF

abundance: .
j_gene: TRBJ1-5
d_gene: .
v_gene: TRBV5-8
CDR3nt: TGTGCCAGCAGTAGTCAACCTCGGACACAACTCTTTAGGAATCAGCCCCAGCATTTT
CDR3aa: CASSSQPRTQLFRNQPQHF

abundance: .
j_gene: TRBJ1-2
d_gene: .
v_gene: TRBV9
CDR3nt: TGTGCCAGCAGCGTCTCGACAGGAAACTATGGCTACACCTTC
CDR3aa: CASSVSTGNYGYTF

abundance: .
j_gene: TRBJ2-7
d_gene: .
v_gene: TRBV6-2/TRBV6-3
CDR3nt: TGTGCCAGCAGTTTAGTCGGGGTAGCCTACGAGCAGTACTTC
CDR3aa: CASSLVGVAYEQYF

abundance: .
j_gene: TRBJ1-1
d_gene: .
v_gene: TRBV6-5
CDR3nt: TGTGCCAGCAGTTACTCGGGGGACATGAACACTGAAGCTTTCTTT
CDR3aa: CASSYSGDMNTEAFF

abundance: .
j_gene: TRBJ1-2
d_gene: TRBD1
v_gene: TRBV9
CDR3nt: TGTGCCAGCAGCGTTGAGGACAGGGGAGTATATGGCTACACCTTC
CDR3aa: CASSVEDRGVYGYTF

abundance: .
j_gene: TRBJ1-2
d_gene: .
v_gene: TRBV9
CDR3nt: TGTGCCAGCAGCCCCCGGGTAGAAGCTAACTATGGCTACACCTTC
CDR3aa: CASSPRVEANYGYTF

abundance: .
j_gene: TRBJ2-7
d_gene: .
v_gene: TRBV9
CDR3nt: TGTGCCAGCAGCATAGGGCAGTTGTCAGGCGAGCAGTACTTC
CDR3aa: CASSIGQLSGEQYF

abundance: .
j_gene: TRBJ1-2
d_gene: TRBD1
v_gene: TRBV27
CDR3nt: TGTGCCAGCGGGGGGTTGGGACAGGGAAACTATGGCTACACCTTC
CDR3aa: CASGGLGQGNYGYTF

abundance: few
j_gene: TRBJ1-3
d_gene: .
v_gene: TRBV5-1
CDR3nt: TGCGCCAGCAGCTTAGGAGGGAACGGAAACACCATATATTTT
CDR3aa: CASSLGGNGNTIYF

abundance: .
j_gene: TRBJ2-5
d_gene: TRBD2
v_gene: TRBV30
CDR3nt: TGTGCCTGGAGTGTACGTTGGGGGGGGGAGACCCAGTACTTC
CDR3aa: CAWSVRWGGETQYF

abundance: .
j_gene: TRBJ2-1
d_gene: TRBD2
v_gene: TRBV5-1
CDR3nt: TGCGCCAGCAGCATACGGACTAGCGGGAGTGAGCAGTTCTTC
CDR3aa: CASSIRTSGSEQFF

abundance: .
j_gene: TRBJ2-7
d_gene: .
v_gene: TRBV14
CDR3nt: TGTGCCAGCAGCCAAGGTTTCACAGGGACGTCCTACGAGCAGTACTTC
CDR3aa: CASSQGFTGTSYEQYF

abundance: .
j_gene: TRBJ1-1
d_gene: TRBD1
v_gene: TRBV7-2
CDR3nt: TGTGCCAGCAGCCCTAGACCGGGACAGGGGGGAACTGAAGCTTTCTTT
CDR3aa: CASSPRPGQGGTEAFF

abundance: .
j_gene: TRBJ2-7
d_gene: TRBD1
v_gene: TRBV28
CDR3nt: TGTGCCAGCAGTTTAGGGGGGGGACAGGGACACGAGCAGTACTTC
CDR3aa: CASSLGGGQGHEQYF

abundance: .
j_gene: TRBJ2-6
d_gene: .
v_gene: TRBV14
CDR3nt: TGTGCCAGCAGCACCTACAGGTTAGACTCTGGGGCCAACGTCCTGACTTTC
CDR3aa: CASSTYRLDSGANVLTF